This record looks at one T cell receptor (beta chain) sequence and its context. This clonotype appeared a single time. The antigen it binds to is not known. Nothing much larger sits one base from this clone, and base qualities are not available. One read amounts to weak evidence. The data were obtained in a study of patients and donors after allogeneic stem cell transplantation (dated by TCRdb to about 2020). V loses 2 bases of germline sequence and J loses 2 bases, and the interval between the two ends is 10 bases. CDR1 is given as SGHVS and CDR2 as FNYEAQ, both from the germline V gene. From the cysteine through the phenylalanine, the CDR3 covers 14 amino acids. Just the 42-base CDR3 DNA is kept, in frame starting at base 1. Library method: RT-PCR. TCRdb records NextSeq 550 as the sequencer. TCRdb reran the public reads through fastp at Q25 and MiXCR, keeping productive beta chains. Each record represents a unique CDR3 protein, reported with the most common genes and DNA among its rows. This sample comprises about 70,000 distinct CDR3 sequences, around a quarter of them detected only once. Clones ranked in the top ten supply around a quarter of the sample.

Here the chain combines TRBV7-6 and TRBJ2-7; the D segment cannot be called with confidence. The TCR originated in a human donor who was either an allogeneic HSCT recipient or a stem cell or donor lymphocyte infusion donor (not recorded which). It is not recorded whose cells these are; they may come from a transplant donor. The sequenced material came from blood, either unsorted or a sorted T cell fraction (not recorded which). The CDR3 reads CASSLSGRTYEQYF. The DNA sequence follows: TGTGCCAGCAGCTTATCAGGCAGGACCTACGAGCAGTACTTC.